This T cell receptor beta chain came from a study of cytomegalovirus exposure and HLA in healthy donors. This clone was counted between two and nine times. The antigen is not known. The CDR3 sequence is 16 residues long. The V gene lost 5 bases and the J gene lost 1 base, with 18 bases spanning the gap. Germline values: CDR1 SGHTA, CDR2 FQGNSA. The PCR employed 60 Vbeta primers together with 13 Jbeta primers. TCRdb's table, derived via immunoSEQ multiplex PCR, lists solely in-frame clones and lacks some. The table has approximately 110,000 clones, under 85% seen once. General study results and limits: The likely origin of a cluster of highly shared sequence variants was a sequencing artifact. A later analysis found most CMV-associated TCR beta chains apparently HLA-restricted. Of the V segments, some could not be distinguished, including TRBV6-2 and TRBV6-3, and were excluded.

This chain links TRBV7-2 with TRBJ2-7; possible D gene TRBD2, 7 bases. The sample comprised PBMCs. This receptor was taken from a woman in her forties or fifties in good health and CMV-seropositive. CDR3 nucleotides: TGTGCCAGCAGCGAGTTGGGGGGGCTCTTTTCCTACGAGCAGTACTTC. It specifies CASSELGGLFSYEQYF.